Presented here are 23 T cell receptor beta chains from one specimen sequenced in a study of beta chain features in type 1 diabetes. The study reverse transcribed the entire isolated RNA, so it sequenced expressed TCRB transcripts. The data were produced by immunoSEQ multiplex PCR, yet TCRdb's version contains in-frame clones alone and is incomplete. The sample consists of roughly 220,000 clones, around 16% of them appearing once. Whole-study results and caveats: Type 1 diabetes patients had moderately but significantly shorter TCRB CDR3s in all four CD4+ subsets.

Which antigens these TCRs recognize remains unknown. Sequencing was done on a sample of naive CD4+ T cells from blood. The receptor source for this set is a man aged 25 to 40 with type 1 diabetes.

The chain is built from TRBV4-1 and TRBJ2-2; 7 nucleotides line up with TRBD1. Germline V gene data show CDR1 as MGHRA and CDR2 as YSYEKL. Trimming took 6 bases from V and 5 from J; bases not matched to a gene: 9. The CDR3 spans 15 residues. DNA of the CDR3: TGCGCCAGCAGTCAAACAGGGGTATGGACCGGGGAGCTGTTTTTT. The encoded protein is CASSQTGVWTGELFF.

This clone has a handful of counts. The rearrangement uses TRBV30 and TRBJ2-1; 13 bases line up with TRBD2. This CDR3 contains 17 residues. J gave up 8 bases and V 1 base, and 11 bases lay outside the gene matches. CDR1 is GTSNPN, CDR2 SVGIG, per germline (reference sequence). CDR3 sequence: CAWSASGLAGNIDEQFF. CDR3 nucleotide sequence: TGTGCCTGGAGTGCCTCGGGACTAGCGGGAAATATTGATGAGCAGTTCTTC.

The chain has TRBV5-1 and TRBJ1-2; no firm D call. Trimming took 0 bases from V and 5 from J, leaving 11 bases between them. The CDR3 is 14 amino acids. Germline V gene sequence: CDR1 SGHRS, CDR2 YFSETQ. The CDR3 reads CASSLAVGEYGYTF. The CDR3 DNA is TGCGCCAGCAGCTTGGCGGTTGGGGAGTATGGCTACACCTTC.

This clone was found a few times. DNA of the CDR3: TGTGCCAGCACCTCGGGACTAGTAGAGCAGTTCTTC. Its protein is CASTSGLVEQFF. The chain couples TRBV28 to TRBJ2-1, with TRBD2 identical over 8 bases. The germline CDR1 and CDR2 sequences are MDHEN and SYDVKM. This CDR3 contains 12 residues. The ends lost 7 bases at V and 10 bases at J; junction bases unmatched: 6.

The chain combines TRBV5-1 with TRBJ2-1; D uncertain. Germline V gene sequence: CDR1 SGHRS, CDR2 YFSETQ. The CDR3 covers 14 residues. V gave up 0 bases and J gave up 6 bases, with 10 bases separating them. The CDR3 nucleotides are TGCGCCAGCAGCTTGGCGTTGTCATCCAATGAGCAGTTCTTC. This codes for CASSLALSSNEQFF.

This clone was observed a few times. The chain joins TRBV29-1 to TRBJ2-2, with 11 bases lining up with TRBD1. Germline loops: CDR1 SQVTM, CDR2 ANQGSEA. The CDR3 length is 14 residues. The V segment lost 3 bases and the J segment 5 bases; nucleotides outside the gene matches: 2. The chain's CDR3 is CSVDRDRGTGELFF. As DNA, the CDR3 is TGCAGCGTTGATCGGGACAGGGGGACCGGGGAGCTGTTTTTT.

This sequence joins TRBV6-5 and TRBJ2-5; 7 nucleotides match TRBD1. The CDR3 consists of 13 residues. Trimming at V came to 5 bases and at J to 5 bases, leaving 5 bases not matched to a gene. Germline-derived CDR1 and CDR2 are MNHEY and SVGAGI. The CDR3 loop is CASSEQGTETQYF. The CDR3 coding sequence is TGTGCCAGCAGTGAACAGGGGACGGAGACCCAGTACTTC.

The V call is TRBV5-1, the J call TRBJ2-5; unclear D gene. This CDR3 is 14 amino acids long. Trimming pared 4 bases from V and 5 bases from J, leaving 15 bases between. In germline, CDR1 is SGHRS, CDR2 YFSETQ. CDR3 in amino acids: CASSRFEDGETQYF. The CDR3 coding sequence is TGCGCCAGCAGCCGATTTGAGGACGGGGAGACCCAGTACTTC.

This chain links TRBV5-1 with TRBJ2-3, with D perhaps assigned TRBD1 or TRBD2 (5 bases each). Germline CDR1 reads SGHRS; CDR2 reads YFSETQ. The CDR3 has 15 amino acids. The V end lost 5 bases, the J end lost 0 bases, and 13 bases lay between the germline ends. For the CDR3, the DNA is TGCGCCAGCAGTCCGGGACCGACTAGCACAGATACGCAGTATTTT. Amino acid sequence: CASSPGPTSTDTQYF.

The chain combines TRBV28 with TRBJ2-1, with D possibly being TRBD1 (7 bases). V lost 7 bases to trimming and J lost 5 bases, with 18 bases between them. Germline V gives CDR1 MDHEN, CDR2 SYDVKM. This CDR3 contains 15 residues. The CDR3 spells CASTTPGGRNNEQFF. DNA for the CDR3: TGTGCCAGCACCACCCCAGGGGGGAGGAACAATGAGCAGTTCTTC.

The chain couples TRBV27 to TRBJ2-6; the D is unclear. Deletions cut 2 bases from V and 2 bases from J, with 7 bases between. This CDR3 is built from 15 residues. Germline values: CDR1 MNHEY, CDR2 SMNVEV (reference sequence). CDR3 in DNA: TGTGCCAGCAGTTTAAGTCAAACTGGGGCCAACGTCCTGACTTTC. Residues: CASSLSQTGANVLTF.

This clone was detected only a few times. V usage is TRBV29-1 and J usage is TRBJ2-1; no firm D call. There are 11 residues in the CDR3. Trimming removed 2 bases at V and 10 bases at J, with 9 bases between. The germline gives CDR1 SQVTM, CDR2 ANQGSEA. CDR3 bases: TGCAGCGTTGAACCTACCGTAGAGCAGTTCTTC. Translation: CSVEPTVEQFF.

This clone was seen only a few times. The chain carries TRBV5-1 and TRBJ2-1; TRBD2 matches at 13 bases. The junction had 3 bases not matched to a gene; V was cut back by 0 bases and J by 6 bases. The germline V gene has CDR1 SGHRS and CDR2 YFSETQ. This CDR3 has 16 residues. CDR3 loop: CASSLEGLAGFNEQFF. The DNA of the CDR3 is TGCGCCAGCAGCTTGGAGGGACTAGCGGGATTCAATGAGCAGTTCTTC.

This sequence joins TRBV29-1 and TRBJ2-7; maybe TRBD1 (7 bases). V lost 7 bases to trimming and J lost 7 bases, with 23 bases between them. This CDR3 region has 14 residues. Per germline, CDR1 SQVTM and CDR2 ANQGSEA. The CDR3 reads CSARGAGTPWEQYF. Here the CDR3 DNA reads TGCAGCGCCAGGGGGGCAGGAACCCCATGGGAGCAGTACTTC.

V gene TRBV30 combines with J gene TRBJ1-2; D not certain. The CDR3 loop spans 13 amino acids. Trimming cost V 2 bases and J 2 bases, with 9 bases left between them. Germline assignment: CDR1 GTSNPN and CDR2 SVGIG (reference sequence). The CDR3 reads CAWSPGPNYGYTF. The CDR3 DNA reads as TGTGCCTGGAGTCCAGGACCCAACTATGGCTACACCTTC.

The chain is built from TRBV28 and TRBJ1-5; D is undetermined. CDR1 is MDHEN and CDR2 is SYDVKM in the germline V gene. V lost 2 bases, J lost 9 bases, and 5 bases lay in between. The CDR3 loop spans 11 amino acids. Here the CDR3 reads CASSLRRPQHF. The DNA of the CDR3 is TGTGCCAGCAGTTTAAGACGGCCCCAGCATTTT.

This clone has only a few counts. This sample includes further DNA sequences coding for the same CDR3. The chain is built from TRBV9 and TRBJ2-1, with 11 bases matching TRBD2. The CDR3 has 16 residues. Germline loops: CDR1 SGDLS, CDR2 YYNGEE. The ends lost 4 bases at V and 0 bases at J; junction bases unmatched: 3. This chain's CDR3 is CASSSTSGISYNEQFF. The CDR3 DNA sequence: TGTGCCAGCAGCTCGACTAGCGGGATCTCCTACAATGAGCAGTTCTTC.

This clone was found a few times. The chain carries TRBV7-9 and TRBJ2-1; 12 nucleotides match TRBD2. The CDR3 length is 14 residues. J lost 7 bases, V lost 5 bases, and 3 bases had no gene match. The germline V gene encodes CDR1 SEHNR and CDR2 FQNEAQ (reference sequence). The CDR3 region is CASSIGLAGNEQFF. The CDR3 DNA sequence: TGTGCCAGCAGCATCGGACTAGCGGGAAATGAGCAGTTCTTC. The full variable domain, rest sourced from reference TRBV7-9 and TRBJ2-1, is DTGVSQNPRHKITKRGQNVTFRCDPISEHNRLYWYRQTLGQGPEFLTYFQNEAQLEKSRLLSDRFSAERPKGSFSTLEIQRTEQGDSAMYLCASSIGLAGNEQFFGPGTRLTVL.

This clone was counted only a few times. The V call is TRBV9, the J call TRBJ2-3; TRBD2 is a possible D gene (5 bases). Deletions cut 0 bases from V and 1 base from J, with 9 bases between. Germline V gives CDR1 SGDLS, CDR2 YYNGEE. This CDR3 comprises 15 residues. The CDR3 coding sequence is TGTGCCAGCAGCGTAGAGGGAGCACGCACAGATACGCAGTATTTT. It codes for CASSVEGARTDTQYF.

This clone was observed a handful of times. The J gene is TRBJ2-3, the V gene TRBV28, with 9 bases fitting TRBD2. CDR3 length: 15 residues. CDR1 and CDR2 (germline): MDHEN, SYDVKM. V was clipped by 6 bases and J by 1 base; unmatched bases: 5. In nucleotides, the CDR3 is TGTGCCAGCAGCAAAGCGGGAGGAGGCACAGATACGCAGTATTTT. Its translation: CASSKAGGGTDTQYF.

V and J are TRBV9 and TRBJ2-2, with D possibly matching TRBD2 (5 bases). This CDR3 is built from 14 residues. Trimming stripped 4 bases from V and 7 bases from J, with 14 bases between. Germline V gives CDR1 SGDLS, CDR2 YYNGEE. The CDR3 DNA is TGTGCCAGCAGCCTCTCTAGTCGGGGCGGGGAGCTGTTTTTT. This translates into CASSLSSRGGELFF.

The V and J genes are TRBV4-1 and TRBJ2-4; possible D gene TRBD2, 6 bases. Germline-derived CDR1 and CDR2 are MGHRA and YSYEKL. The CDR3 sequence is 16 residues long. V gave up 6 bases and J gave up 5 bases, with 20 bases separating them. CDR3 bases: TGCGCCAGCAGTCGATTTAGGGACTCGGTTGAAAACATTCAGTACTTC. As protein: CASSRFRDSVENIQYF.

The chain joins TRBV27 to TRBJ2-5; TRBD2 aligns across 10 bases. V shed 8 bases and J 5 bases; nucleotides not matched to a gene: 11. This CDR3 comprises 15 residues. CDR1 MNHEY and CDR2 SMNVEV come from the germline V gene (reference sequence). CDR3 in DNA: TGTGCCAGCGGGCGTAGCGGGAGGAATACGGAGACCCAGTACTTC. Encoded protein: CASGRSGRNTETQYF.